This T cell receptor beta chain was found in a study of cytomegalovirus exposure and HLA in healthy donors. The CDR3 loop spans 15 amino acids. Trimming cost V 1 base and J 0 bases, with 7 bases left between them. Germline CDR1 reads LNHNV; CDR2 reads YYDKDF (reference sequence). PCR used 60 Vbeta primers and 13 Jbeta primers. Assay used: immunoSEQ multiplex PCR; TCRdb lists only in-frame clones, some missing. This sample carries 90,000 to 100,000 clones, 76% of them seen once, and the ten largest clones take more than 1.5%. The chain has TRBV15 and TRBJ1-3, with D unclear. This clonotype originated in a man aged 40-49 years in good health and CMV-seronegative. Specimen: PBMCs. CDR3 sequence (DNA): TGTGCCACCAGCAGAGCCCGGGGCTCTGGAAACACCATATATTTT. Protein product: CATSRARGSGNTIYF. The full variable domain, completed using reference TRBV15 and TRBJ1-3, is DAMVIQNPRYQVTQFGKPVTLSCSQTLNHNVMYWYQQKSSQAPKLLFHYYDKDFNNEADTPDNFQSRRPNTSFCFLDIRSPGLGDTAMYLCATSRARGSGNTIYFGEGSWLTVV.